This T cell receptor beta chain originates from a study of T cell responses to AZD1222 COVID-19 vaccine. Study results and caveats: At baseline, seropositivity was found in only six or seven AZD1222 recipients.

The CDR3 is 15 residues long. CDR1 PRHDT and CDR2 FYEKMQ come from the germline V gene (reference sequence). V shed 4 bases, J shed 6 bases, and the junction held 6 bases outside the gene matches. Regarding this clone: Its cognate antigen is unknown.

Assay used: immunoSEQ multiplex PCR; TCRdb lists only in-frame clones, some missing. The sample lists 150,000 to 200,000 clones, 90% occurring once. Sample: peripheral blood, taken 28 days after the second dose of the MenACWY control vaccine. This chain uses TRBV13 with TRBJ1-1, with 12 nucleotides matching TRBD1. This sequence originates from an adult who received the MenACWY meningococcal vaccine as a control. This chain's CDR3 is CASSSPGTGGSEAFF. As DNA, the CDR3 is TGTGCCAGCAGCTCTCCCGGGACAGGGGGCTCTGAAGCTTTCTTT.